This T cell receptor (beta chain) was recorded in a study of T cell responses to AZD1222 COVID-19 vaccine. The table came from immunoSEQ multiplex PCR; TCRdb's copy has only in-frame clones and leaves some out. Of 100,000 to 150,000 clones in the sample, approximately 90% were seen once. V lost 2 bases and J lost 4, with 11 bases in between. Germline CDR1 is GTSNPN and CDR2 is SVGIG (reference sequence). CDR3 length equals 13 residues. This TCR came from an adult in good health. The V and J genes are TRBV30 and TRBJ1-1; TRBD1 might be the D (6 bases). The starting material was peripheral blood, obtained on day 0 of AZD1222 vaccination. CDR3 coding DNA: TGTGCCTGGAGTATCAGGGGTTTCACTGAAGCTTTCTTT. This gives the protein CAWSIRGFTEAFF.